The clone carrying this T cell receptor beta chain was recorded only once. Its target is not known. The record originates from a study of OX40 agonist ivuxolimab in advanced cancers. Findings and caveats of the study: Averaging showed that CD8+ T cells had more expanded clones than CD4+ did.

Measured with immunoSEQ multiplex PCR; TCRdb has only the in-frame clones, and not every one. The sample records about 36,000 clones, about 85% being singletons. V was clipped by 5 bases and J by 3 bases, with 26 bases between them. The CDR3 is 18 amino acids. Germline CDR1 PRHDT, CDR2 FYEKMQ (reference sequence). The starting material was CD4+ or CD8+ T cells sorted from blood, obtained in a trial of the OX40 agonist ivuxolimab. The sequence derives from an adult with an advanced solid tumor such as melanoma, head and neck, liver or kidney cancer. The chain is built from TRBV13 and TRBJ2-7; D remains ambiguous. CDR3 loop: CASSPHPKSGPKYYEQYF. DNA for the CDR3: TGTGCCAGCAGCCCCCACCCCAAGTCAGGCCCGAAATACTACGAGCAGTACTTC.